The clone carrying this T cell receptor (beta chain) was seen repeatedly, ten times or more. Its antigen is as yet unknown. Specified time point: persistent/refractory GD, antithyroid drugs over 5 years with positive TRAb. RNA from PBMCs was the source of the TCR library. The V segment lost 7 bases and the J segment 1 base; nucleotides outside the gene matches: 2. Germline CDR1 is SEHNR and CDR2 is FQNEAQ (reference sequence). This CDR3 is built from 15 residues. With iRepertoire HTBI primers and Arm-PCR of CDR3 regions, TCR beta libraries were built. TCRdb analysed the multiplex PCR reads with MiXCR anew, one entry per CDR3 protein. The sample lists roughly 400,000 distinct CDR3 sequences; about a fifth were seen once. The sample originates from a study of regulatory T cells in long-lasting Graves disease. Regarding the study as a whole: Small numbers of samples may have cut accuracy. Persistent disease exhibited a predilection for TRBV28, TRBJ1-2 and TRBJ2-5.

This receptor was identified in a female donor with Graves disease. The sample here was peripheral blood mononuclear cells (PBMCs), taken when the disease was refractory, from a patient treated with antithyroid drugs. The V gene is TRBV7-9, the J gene TRBJ2-2; 11 bases fit TRBD2. For the CDR3, the DNA is TGTGCCAGCAAGGGGACTAGCGGGAACACCGGGGAGCTGTTTTTT. It specifies CASKGTSGNTGELFF.